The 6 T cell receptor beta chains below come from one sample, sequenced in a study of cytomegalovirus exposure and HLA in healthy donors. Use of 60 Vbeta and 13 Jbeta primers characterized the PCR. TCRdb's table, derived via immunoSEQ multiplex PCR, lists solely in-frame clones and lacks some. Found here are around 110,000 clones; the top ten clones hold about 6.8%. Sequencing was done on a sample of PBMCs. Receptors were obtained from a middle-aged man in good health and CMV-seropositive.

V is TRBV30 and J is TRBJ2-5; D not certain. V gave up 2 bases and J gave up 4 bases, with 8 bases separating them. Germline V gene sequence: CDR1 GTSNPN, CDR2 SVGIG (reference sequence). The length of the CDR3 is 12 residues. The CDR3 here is CAWSSGRETQYF. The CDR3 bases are TGTGCCTGGAGTTCGGGTCGAGAGACCCAGTACTTC.

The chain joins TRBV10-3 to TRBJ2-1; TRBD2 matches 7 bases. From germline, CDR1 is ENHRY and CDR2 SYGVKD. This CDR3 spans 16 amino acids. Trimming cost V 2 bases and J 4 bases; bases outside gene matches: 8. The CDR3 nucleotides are TGTGCCATCAGTGAGAATCCGGGACTACGATACAATGAGCAGTTCTTC. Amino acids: CAISENPGLRYNEQFF.

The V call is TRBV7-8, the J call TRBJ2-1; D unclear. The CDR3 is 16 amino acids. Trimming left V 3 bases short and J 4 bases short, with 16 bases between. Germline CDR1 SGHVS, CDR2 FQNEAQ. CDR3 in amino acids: CASSFGSSSIYNEQFF. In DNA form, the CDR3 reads TGTGCCAGCAGCTTCGGGTCTAGTAGCATTTACAATGAGCAGTTCTTC.

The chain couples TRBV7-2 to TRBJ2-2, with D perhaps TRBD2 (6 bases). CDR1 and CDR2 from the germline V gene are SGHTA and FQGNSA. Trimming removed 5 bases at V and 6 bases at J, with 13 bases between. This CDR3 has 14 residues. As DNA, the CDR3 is TGTGCCAGCAGCCACCGGACGGGGGCCGGGGAGCTGTTTTTT. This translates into CASSHRTGAGELFF.

The CDR3 coding sequence is TGTGCCAGCAGAGGACTAGCGGGGAGGGATAGTGAGCAGTTCTTC. Its protein product is CASRGLAGRDSEQFF. The chain links TRBV2 to TRBJ2-1; 12 bases agree with TRBD2. The CDR3 length is 15 residues. The ends lost 6 bases at V and 9 bases at J; junction bases unmatched: 9. Per germline, CDR1 SNHLY and CDR2 FYNNEI.

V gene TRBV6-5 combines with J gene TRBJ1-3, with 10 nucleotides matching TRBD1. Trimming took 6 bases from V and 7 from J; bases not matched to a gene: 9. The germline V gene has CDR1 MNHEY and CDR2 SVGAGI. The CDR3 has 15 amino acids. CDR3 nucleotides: TGTGCCAGCAGCTCCCGACGGACAGGGGGGAACACCATATATTTT. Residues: CASSSRRTGGNTIYF.